These 22 T cell receptor beta chains originate from one sample sequenced in a study of control samples from healthy donors and cancer patients. Sequencing was performed with immunoSEQ multiplex PCR; in TCRdb, only in-frame clones are kept and a portion is missing. Counted here are 140,000 to 150,000 clones, 75% to 90% occurring once; the ten biggest clones make up just under 5%. Sample: blood. These TCRs come from a man in his thirties or forties in good health.

The chain uses TRBV5-4 and TRBJ2-7; 10 nucleotides agree with TRBD1. Trimming cost V 4 bases and J 4 bases; bases outside gene matches: 8. This CDR3 comprises 15 residues. CDR1 SGHNT and CDR2 YYREEE come from the germline V gene (reference sequence). The chain's CDR3 is CASSGEPGQGYEQYF. The CDR3 bases are TGTGCCAGCAGCGGGGAGCCGGGACAGGGGTACGAGCAGTACTTC.

The chain recombines TRBV28 with TRBJ1-5; perhaps TRBD1 as D (5 bases). Germline CDR1 reads MDHEN; CDR2 reads SYDVKM. Between the trimmed V and J ends, which lost 5 bases and 0 bases, there was a span of 11 bases. The CDR3 spans 15 residues. The CDR3 loop is CASSPTQGSNQPQHF. CDR3 bases: TGTGCCAGCAGTCCAACCCAGGGTAGCAATCAGCCCCAGCATTTT.

V is TRBV6-1 and J is TRBJ2-1; D is unclear. CDR1 MNHNS and CDR2 SASEGT come from the germline V gene. The CDR3 has 13 residues. V was shortened by 0 bases and J by 7 bases, with 7 bases between the two germline ends. This CDR3 reads CASSEASTNEQFF. CDR3 nucleotides: TGTGCCAGCAGTGAAGCCAGCACGAATGAGCAGTTCTTC.

The chain joins TRBV6-1 to TRBJ2-7, with 11 bases that match TRBD2. V was clipped by 3 bases and J by 3 bases; unmatched bases: 4. The CDR3 is 15 amino acids. Per the germline V gene, CDR1 is MNHNS and CDR2 is SASEGT. CDR3 sequence: CASSEGLADFYEQYF. In DNA form, the CDR3 reads TGTGCCAGCAGTGAGGGACTAGCGGACTTCTACGAGCAGTACTTC.

V is TRBV24-1 and J is TRBJ2-3; tentative D call: TRBD2 (6 bases). V lost 5 bases and J 0 bases, leaving 23 bases between the germline ends. This CDR3 region has 19 residues. The V gene's germline CDR1 is KGHDR and CDR2 SFDVKD. CDR3 amino acids: CATSALEGELWSSTDTQYF. The CDR3 coding sequence is TGTGCCACCAGTGCCCTGGAGGGAGAGCTTTGGAGTAGCACAGATACGCAGTATTTT.

In this sample, this clone turned up once. The chain has TRBV9 and TRBJ1-1; no firm D call. The V end lost 1 base, the J end lost 7 bases, and 14 bases lay between the germline ends. Germline V gene data show CDR1 as SGDLS and CDR2 as YYNGEE. The length of the CDR3 is 14 residues. CDR3 DNA sequence: TGTGCCAGCAGCGTAACAATAACGCCCGGTGAAGCTTTCTTT. As protein: CASSVTITPGEAFF.

This clone showed up just once. The rearrangement uses TRBV5-1 and TRBJ1-4; D gene ambiguous. CDR3 length: 15 residues. CDR1 is SGHRS, CDR2 YFSETQ, per germline. V shed 4 bases and J shed 3 bases, with 13 bases lying between them. CDR3 protein: CASSLDNRPNEKLFF. CDR3 nucleotides: TGCGCCAGCAGCCTAGATAATCGGCCTAATGAAAAACTGTTTTTT.

This clone was seen a handful of times. The chain joins TRBV11-3 to TRBJ1-1; 7 nucleotides agree with TRBD1. The trim removed 5 bases at V and 11 bases at J, leaving 8 bases unmatched. The CDR3 sequence is 12 residues long. The germline V gene encodes CDR1 SGHNT and CDR2 YENEEA. CDR3 amino acids: CASSPRQGRAFF. The CDR3 bases are TGTGCCAGCAGCCCGCGACAGGGACGGGCTTTCTTT.

The chain joins TRBV2 to TRBJ1-1; no firm D call. Germline V CDR1 and CDR2: SNHLY, FYNNEI. V dropped 2 bases and J dropped 6 bases, with 10 bases sitting between them. This CDR3 has 13 residues. Written as DNA, the CDR3 is TGTGCCAGCAGTGAATTAGCTTACCCTGAAGCTTTCTTT. This sequence encodes CASSELAYPEAFF.

This clone was seen only once. V usage is TRBV9 and J usage is TRBJ2-2; D is unclear. In germline, CDR1 is SGDLS, CDR2 YYNGEE. Deletions cut 0 bases from V and 6 bases from J, with 12 bases between. This CDR3 is built from 15 residues. The CDR3 region is CASSVEASQAGELFF. In nucleotides, the CDR3 is TGTGCCAGCAGCGTAGAGGCCTCTCAGGCCGGGGAGCTGTTTTTT.

The chain is built from TRBV4-3 and TRBJ2-3; no definite D call. Germline CDR1 is LGHNA and CDR2 is YSLEER. The CDR3 covers 14 residues. V lost 0 bases and J 1 base, leaving 5 bases between the germline ends. CDR3 amino acids: CASSQDSGTDTQYF. The DNA of the CDR3 is TGCGCCAGCAGCCAAGATTCTGGCACAGATACGCAGTATTTT.

The V gene is TRBV27, the J gene TRBJ1-4; a possible D gene is TRBD1 (5 bases). V was pared by 6 bases and J by 2 bases, with 10 bases between. This CDR3 spans 14 amino acids. Germline CDR1 is MNHEY and CDR2 is SMNVEV (reference sequence). DNA of the CDR3: TGTGCCAGCAGCTCCGGGACTACTAATGAAAAACTGTTTTTT. Protein sequence: CASSSGTTNEKLFF.

The chain has TRBV7-9 and TRBJ2-3, with TRBD1 identical over 7 bases. The junction had 5 bases not matched to a gene; V was cut back by 5 bases and J by 0 bases. This CDR3 comprises 15 residues. CDR1 SEHNR and CDR2 FQNEAQ come from the germline V gene (reference sequence). DNA for the CDR3: TGTGCCAGCAGCCTTCGGGGACAGAGCACAGATACGCAGTATTTT. Residues: CASSLRGQSTDTQYF.

V usage is TRBV7-2 and J usage is TRBJ1-1, with unresolved D. The V gene lost 2 bases and the J gene lost 5 bases, with 12 bases spanning the gap. Looked up from germline, CDR1 is SGHTA and CDR2 is FQGNSA. The CDR3 totals 14 residues. The CDR3 DNA is TGTGCCAGCAGCTTACCGGAGGGAGCAACTGAAGCTTTCTTT. It codes for CASSLPEGATEAFF. The full variable domain, rest sourced from reference TRBV7-2 and TRBJ1-1, is GAGVSQSPSNKVTEKGKDVELRCDPISGHTALYWYRQSLGQGLEFLIYFQGNSAPDKSGLPSDRFSAERTGGSVSTLTIQRTQQEDSAVYLCASSLPEGATEAFFGQGTRLTVV.

This rearrangement joins TRBV24-1 to TRBJ2-7; unclear D gene. V shed 6 bases and J shed 5 bases, with 16 bases lying between them. The CDR3 runs to 14 residues. Germline lookup yields CDR1 KGHDR and CDR2 SFDVKD. The DNA for the CDR3 is TGTGCCACCAGTCCAGGCCGGACGACCCACGAGCAGTACTTC. Translated: CATSPGRTTHEQYF.

This chain joins TRBV9 and TRBJ2-5; 12 bases are shared with TRBD2. V shed 2 bases and J 2 bases; nucleotides not matched to a gene: 7. Germline CDR1 SGDLS, CDR2 YYNGEE. The CDR3 runs 17 residues. CDR3 region: CASSVGGLAGPQETQYF. CDR3 DNA sequence: TGTGCCAGCAGCGTGGGGGGACTAGCGGGCCCTCAAGAGACCCAGTACTTC.

The chain is built from TRBV3-1 (or the pseudogene TRBV3-2) and TRBJ2-7, with D perhaps being TRBD1 or TRBD2 (5 bases each). The germline V gene has CDR1 LGHDT and CDR2 YNNKEL (reference sequence). This CDR3 contains 14 residues. Trimming cost V 1 base and J 3 bases, with 10 bases left between them. CDR3 nucleotides: TGTGCCAGCAGCCAAGGGGGGAAAGGCTACGAGCAGTACTTC. This sequence encodes CASSQGGKGYEQYF.

The chain couples TRBV30 to TRBJ2-7; no reliable D call. The CDR3 length is 11 residues. V gave up 1 base and J gave up 4 bases, with 5 bases separating them. The germline gives CDR1 GTSNPN, CDR2 SVGIG (reference sequence). In DNA, the CDR3 is TGTGCCTGGAGTGATGGGTACGAGCAGTACTTC. It specifies CAWSDGYEQYF.

The chain links TRBV3-1 (or the pseudogene TRBV3-2) to TRBJ2-3; the D is unclear. CDR1 is LGHDT and CDR2 is YNNKEL in the germline V gene (reference sequence). The CDR3 covers 13 residues. V shed 0 bases and J shed 2 bases, with 3 bases lying between them. The CDR3 reads CASSQEFTDTQYF. CDR3 sequence (DNA): TGTGCCAGCAGCCAAGAGTTCACAGATACGCAGTATTTT.

The genes are TRBV5-6 and TRBJ2-4; D may be TRBD2 (7 bases). Germline values: CDR1 SGHDT, CDR2 YYEEEE. This CDR3 has 15 amino acids. Trimming pared 3 bases from V and 1 base from J, leaving 11 bases between. The CDR3 protein is CASSYREGAKNIQYF. CDR3 bases: TGTGCCAGCAGCTACAGGGAGGGGGCCAAAAACATTCAGTACTTC.

V and J are TRBV6-6 and TRBJ2-7, with 9 bases identical to TRBD1. This CDR3 spans 16 amino acids. The junction had 12 bases not matched to a gene; V was cut back by 2 bases and J by 7 bases. The germline V gene encodes CDR1 MNHNY and CDR2 SVGAGI (reference sequence). In nucleotides, the CDR3 is TGTGCCAGCAGTTACGTCGGTGGGACAGGGCTGCGAGAGCAGTACTTC. It yields the protein CASSYVGGTGLREQYF.

The chain recombines TRBV9 with TRBJ2-2; 8 positions match TRBD2. With V trimmed by 4 bases and J by 7 bases, 6 bases remained unmatched. Per the germline V gene, CDR1 is SGDLS and CDR2 is YYNGEE. The CDR3 is 14 amino acids. The CDR3 sequence is CASSPGGAGGELFF. The DNA of the CDR3 is TGTGCCAGCAGCCCCGGGGGGGCGGGCGGGGAGCTGTTTTTT.